This T cell receptor (beta chain) came from a study of response to subunit inactivated influenza vaccine. This clonotype is a singleton in its sample. Antigen: not known. Via MiXCR, TCRdb re-called the RT-PCR reads, giving one row per CDR3 protein. The top ten hold about 10% of the sample, which has over 750,000 distinct CDR3 sequences, 21% seen once. Study observations and caveats: Seasonal influenza vaccination, on each occasion, was suggested by the authors to recruit few new T cells.

V was cut by 5 bases and J by 5 bases, with 18 bases left in between. Germline V gene data show CDR1 as DFQATT and CDR2 as SNEGSKA (reference sequence). This CDR3 contains 14 residues. The receptor comes from a man between 45 and 60 years old who received an inactivated influenza vaccine. This specimen consisted of PBMCs from blood, obtained 5 days after vaccination. The V and J genes are TRBV20-1 and TRBJ2-5, with D perhaps assigned TRBD1 or TRBD2 (5 bases each). CDR3: CSARWDGSWETQYF. CDR3 DNA sequence: TGCAGTGCTCGCTGGGACGGTTCCTGGGAGACCCAGTACTTC.